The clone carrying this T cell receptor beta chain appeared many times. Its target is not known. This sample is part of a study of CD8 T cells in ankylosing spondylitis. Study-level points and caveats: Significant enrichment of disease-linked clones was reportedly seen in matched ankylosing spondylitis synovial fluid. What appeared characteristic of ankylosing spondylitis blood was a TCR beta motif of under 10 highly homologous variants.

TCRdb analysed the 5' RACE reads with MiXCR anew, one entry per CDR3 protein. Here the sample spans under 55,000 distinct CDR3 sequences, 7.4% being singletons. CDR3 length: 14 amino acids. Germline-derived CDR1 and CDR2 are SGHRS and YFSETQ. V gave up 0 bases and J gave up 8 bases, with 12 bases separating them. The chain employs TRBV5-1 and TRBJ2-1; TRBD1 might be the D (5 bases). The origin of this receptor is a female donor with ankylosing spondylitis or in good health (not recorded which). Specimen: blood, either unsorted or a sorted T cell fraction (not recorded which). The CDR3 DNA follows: TGCGCCAGCAGCTTGGTAGGGGTGGGCGATGAGCAGTTCTTC. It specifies CASSLVGVGDEQFF.